The 10 T cell receptor beta chains below were found in one sample sequenced in a study of T cells in Graves' hyperthyroidism and ophthalmopathy (dated by TCRdb to the late 2010s). Preparation of the library involved multiplex PCR. Instrument used: Illumina HiSeq 2000. TCR beta CDR3 regions were amplified from RNA transcripts. For the first round of RT-PCR on the TCR CDR3, the HTBI primer set was used together with the Qiagen OneStep RT-PCR kit. TCRdb trimmed public reads at Q25 via fastp, called clones via MiXCR and kept in-frame beta chains. Rows matching on CDR3 protein sequence are summarized as one entry with the most common DNA and genes. The sample table contains 750,000 to 900,000 distinct CDR3 sequences; only one count was recorded for 38% of them. More than 7% of the sample is held by the ten biggest clonotypes. Sequencing was performed on blood. Receptors were obtained from a man aged 18 to 35 with Graves' hyperthyroidism.

The chain carries TRBV4-1 and TRBJ1-2; 8 bases map to TRBD1. V was pared by 8 bases and J by 0 bases, with 11 bases of the junction left unmatched. Germline CDR1 is MGHRA and CDR2 is YSYEKL. This CDR3 contains 16 residues. Here the CDR3 DNA reads TGCGCCAGCGGACAGGGAGGGGAACAAGCTAACTATGGCTACACCTTC. Translated, it gives CASGQGGEQANYGYTF.

In this sample, this clonotype turned up many times. The chain couples TRBV29-1 to TRBJ2-7; TRBD1 aligns across 10 bases. Germline V lookup: CDR1 SQVTM, CDR2 ANQGSEA. Trimming cost V 3 bases and J 3 bases; bases outside gene matches: 11. This CDR3 has 16 amino acids. The CDR3 protein is CSVETSTGGAFYEQYF. The CDR3 nucleotides read TGCAGCGTTGAGACTTCGACAGGGGGCGCGTTCTACGAGCAGTACTTC.

The V call is TRBV7-2, the J call TRBJ1-1; no reliable D call. The CDR3 runs 13 residues. Trimming shortened V by 5 bases and J by 5 bases, and 12 bases separated the two germline ends. The germline V gene encodes CDR1 SGHTA and CDR2 FQGNSA. DNA of the CDR3: TGTGCCAGCAGCATGGTAGTCGGGACTGAAGCTTTCTTT. Amino acid sequence: CASSMVVGTEAFF.

Many counts were recorded for this clonotype. This chain joins TRBV19 and TRBJ1-1, with D hard to call. The CDR3 sequence is 13 residues long. Germline CDR1 reads LNHDA; CDR2 reads SQIVND (reference sequence). With 7 bases removed from V and 3 bases from J, the gap between germline ends came to 12 bases. The CDR3 nucleotides read TGTGCCAGTAATTTAGGCGGCTACACTGAAGCTTTCTTT. Protein sequence: CASNLGGYTEAFF.

This clonotype has a count of ten or more. The rearrangement links TRBV7-9 to TRBJ1-6; D uncertain. Trimming pared 2 bases from V and 5 bases from J, leaving 10 bases between. The CDR3 runs 15 residues. The V gene's germline CDR1 is SEHNR and CDR2 FQNEAQ (reference sequence). The CDR3 nucleotides read TGTGCCAGCAGCTTAAGTGCGGAGAATAATTCACCCCTCCACTTT. Protein: CASSLSAENNSPLHF.

The chain combines TRBV19 with TRBJ2-2; D may be TRBD2 (6 bases). Looked up from germline, CDR1 is LNHDA and CDR2 is SQIVND (reference sequence). V dropped 1 base and J dropped 5 bases, with 11 bases sitting between them. The CDR3 extends over 15 amino acids. CDR3 bases: TGTGCCAGTAGTATAGTAGGGGCGGGGACCGGGGAGCTGTTTTTT. As protein: CASSIVGAGTGELFF.

This chain joins TRBV29-1 and TRBJ1-1, with D possibly TRBD1 on 5 matching bases. Germline V CDR1 and CDR2: SQVTM, ANQGSEA. The CDR3 sequence is 13 residues long. V was pared by 1 base and J by 5 bases, with 11 bases between. CDR3 sequence: CSVEGDFGTEAFF. CDR3 in DNA: TGCAGCGTTGAAGGGGACTTCGGGACTGAAGCTTTCTTT.

This clonotype was detected ten times or more. This chain links TRBV10-3 with TRBJ1-3; weak D call: TRBD1 (5 bases). V dropped 9 bases and J dropped 0 bases, with 12 bases sitting between them. The germline CDR1 and CDR2 sequences are ENHRY and SYGVKD. The CDR3 has 14 residues. CDR3: CAIRGQGSGNTIYF. The CDR3 DNA sequence: TGTGCCATACGAGGCCAGGGCTCTGGAAACACCATATATTTT.

This clonotype showed up many times. The genes are TRBV29-1 and TRBJ2-7; 9 positions match TRBD1. CDR1 and CDR2 (germline): SQVTM, ANQGSEA. CDR3 length: 12 amino acids. V gave up 1 base and J gave up 6 bases; unmatched junction bases: 1. The CDR3 DNA is TGCAGCGTTGAAGGACAGGGGGGCGAGCAGTACTTC. It codes for CSVEGQGGEQYF.

The J gene is TRBJ2-7, the V gene TRBV20-1, with TRBD1 matching over 11 bases. The CDR3 is 14 amino acids. Germline V gene lookup returns CDR1 DFQATT and CDR2 SNEGSKA (reference sequence). The V segment lost 6 bases and the J segment 4 bases; nucleotides outside the gene matches: 8. CDR3 nucleotide sequence: TGCAGTGCCAACGCCGGGACAGGGGGATACGAGCAGTACTTC. It translates to CSANAGTGGYEQYF.